The 27 T cell receptor beta chains in this list originate from one sample, sequenced in a study of control samples from healthy donors and cancer patients. The table came from immunoSEQ multiplex PCR; TCRdb's copy has only in-frame clones and leaves some out. The table lists under 150,000 clones, about 89% of them singletons. The sample taken for sequencing was blood. Receptors were obtained from a man aged 25-40 years in good health.

V usage is TRBV12-5 and J usage is TRBJ2-2, with D possibly TRBD2 on 5 matching bases. Trimming removed 9 bases from V and 5 bases from J, with 7 bases in between. Germline values: CDR1 LGHNT, CDR2 FRNRAP. The CDR3 sequence is 11 residues long. The CDR3 region has the DNA TGTGCTAGCGGGGTAACCGGGGAGCTGTTTTTT. Encoded protein: CASGVTGELFF.

The chain recombines TRBV2 with TRBJ1-5, with 10 bases aligning to TRBD1. J lost 6 bases, V lost 6 bases, and 5 bases had no gene match. Per the germline V gene, CDR1 is SNHLY and CDR2 is FYNNEI. CDR3 size: 14 residues. The CDR3 DNA reads TGTGCCAGCAGATCGGACAGGGGGGGTCAGCCCCAGCATTTT. Its protein is CASRSDRGGQPQHF.

The J gene is TRBJ1-2, the V gene TRBV9; maybe TRBD1 (6 bases). Germline V gene sequence: CDR1 SGDLS, CDR2 YYNGEE. This CDR3 is 16 amino acids long. V was clipped by 0 bases and J by 0 bases, with 12 bases between them. The CDR3 DNA reads TGTGCCAGCAGCGTAGTATCACAGGGCGCTAACTATGGCTACACCTTC. This sequence encodes CASSVVSQGANYGYTF. Full variable domain (outside the CDR3, taken from reference TRBV9 and TRBJ1-2): DSGVTQTPKHLITATGQRVTLRCSPRSGDLSVYWYQQSLDQGLQFLIQYYNGEERAKGNILERFSAQQFPDLHSELNLSSLELGDSALYFCASSVVSQGANYGYTFGSGTRLTVV.

This chain connects TRBV4-2 to TRBJ2-3; D is perhaps TRBD1 (5 bases). Trimming removed 0 bases at V and 1 base at J, with 5 bases between. CDR1 and CDR2 (germline): LGHNA, YNFKEQ. This CDR3 contains 14 residues. This chain's CDR3 is CASSQDRGTDTQYF. The CDR3 region has the DNA TGTGCCAGCAGCCAAGACAGGGGCACAGATACGCAGTATTTT.

The chain couples TRBV7-2 to TRBJ2-2, with 8 positions matching TRBD2. The length of the CDR3 is 14 residues. In germline, CDR1 is SGHTA, CDR2 FQGNSA. Germline trimming cut 4 bases from V and 6 bases from J; bases unmatched to any gene: 4. The CDR3 sequence: CASSWTSLPGELFF. The CDR3 bases are TGTGCCAGCAGCTGGACTAGCCTCCCCGGGGAGCTGTTTTTT.

This clone was recorded a few times. The CDR3 DNA reads TGCGCCAGCAGCTTCGGGACAGTCTTACAAGAGACCCAGTACTTC. Translated: CASSFGTVLQETQYF. The chain combines TRBV5-1 with TRBJ2-5; the match to TRBD1 covers 7 bases. Germline-derived CDR1 and CDR2 are SGHRS and YFSETQ. The J segment lost 2 bases and the V segment lost 2 bases, leaving 6 bases of the junction unmatched. The CDR3 spans 15 residues. Variable domain in full (rest from reference TRBV5-1 and TRBJ2-5): KAGVTQTPRYLIKTRGQQVTLSCSPISGHRSVSWYQQTPGQGLQFLFEYFSETQRNKGNFPGRFSGRQFSNSRSEMNVSTLELGDSALYLCASSFGTVLQETQYFGPGTRLLVL.

Only a few counts were recorded for this clone. The J gene is TRBJ2-7, the V gene TRBV7-9; D unclear. The CDR3 totals 11 residues. Trimming pared 11 bases from V and 1 base from J, leaving 9 bases between. CDR1 and CDR2 (germline): SEHNR, FQNEAQ (reference sequence). The CDR3 nucleotides read TGTGCCGTCGAACAATCCTACGAGCAGTACTTC. Amino acids: CAVEQSYEQYF.

Concerning this clone itself: The junction differs from germline at one of its ends, possibly a read error. The V gene is TRBV5-4, the J gene TRBJ1-1; weak D call: TRBD1 (5 bases). The CDR3 loop spans 13 amino acids. Germline CDR1 is SGHNT and CDR2 is YYREEE (reference sequence). The CDR3 region has the DNA TGTGCCAGCAGCCCCCGGGGGAACGCTGAAGCTTTCTTT. Amino acid sequence: CASSPRGNAEAFF.

The chain joins TRBV5-1 to TRBJ1-2, with TRBD1 identical over 7 bases. The trim removed 3 bases at V and 3 bases at J, leaving 8 bases unmatched. Germline V lookup: CDR1 SGHRS, CDR2 YFSETQ. The CDR3 runs 15 residues. The CDR3 DNA is TGCGCCAGCAGCTACACCGGGACAGTGTACTATGGCTACACCTTC. It yields the protein CASSYTGTVYYGYTF.

The rearrangement joins TRBV5-1 to TRBJ1-1; 7 nucleotides match TRBD1. Germline loops: CDR1 SGHRS, CDR2 YFSETQ. V lost 4 bases to trimming and J lost 1 base; unmatched junction nucleotides: 4. The CDR3 runs to 14 residues. The CDR3 loop is CASSMTGSNTEAFF. CDR3 DNA: TGCGCCAGCAGCATGACAGGGTCGAACACTGAAGCTTTCTTT.

The chain couples TRBV11-3 to TRBJ2-2, with D hard to call. Trimming removed 0 bases from V and 2 bases from J, with 4 bases in between. CDR1 SGHNT and CDR2 YENEEA come from the germline V gene. This CDR3 region has 14 residues. As DNA, the CDR3 is TGTGCCAGCAGCTTAGAATCTAACACCGGGGAGCTGTTTTTT. Its protein product is CASSLESNTGELFF.

The rearrangement uses TRBV7-9 and TRBJ2-5; TRBD1 aligns across 9 bases. This CDR3 comprises 16 residues. Germline V gene lookup returns CDR1 SEHNR and CDR2 FQNEAQ (reference sequence). The junction had 9 bases not matched to a gene; V was cut back by 3 bases and J by 4 bases. The CDR3 sequence is CASSFETGGFGETQYF. The CDR3 nucleotides read TGTGCCAGCAGCTTTGAGACAGGGGGTTTTGGAGAGACCCAGTACTTC.

This CDR3 is CASSPQASGNTIYF. The CDR3 nucleotides are TGTGCCAGCAGCCCACAGGCTTCTGGAAACACCATATATTTT. The chain employs TRBV7-2 and TRBJ1-3; maybe TRBD1 (5 bases). Germline lookup yields CDR1 SGHTA and CDR2 FQGNSA. With 5 bases removed from V and 1 base from J, the gap between germline ends came to 9 bases. The CDR3 spans 14 residues.

The V gene is TRBV25-1, the J gene TRBJ2-7, with D possibly TRBD1 on 6 matching bases. Trimming left V 2 bases short and J 3 bases short, with 8 bases between. The CDR3 length is 13 residues. Looked up from germline, CDR1 is MGHDK and CDR2 is SYGVNS. The CDR3 loop reads CASSEPGVYEQYF. CDR3 sequence (DNA): TGTGCCAGCAGTGAACCAGGGGTCTACGAGCAGTACTTC.

The chain employs TRBV10-3 and TRBJ2-7; 10 nucleotides agree with TRBD2. Germline CDR1 reads ENHRY; CDR2 reads SYGVKD. This CDR3 is built from 13 residues. After removal of 4 bases from V and 6 bases from J, the junction contained 3 bases not matched to a gene. The CDR3 spells CAISGSGRSEQYF. The CDR3 bases are TGTGCCATCAGTGGTAGCGGGAGGTCCGAGCAGTACTTC.

The chain uses TRBV15 and TRBJ1-3; D is possibly TRBD1 (6 bases). CDR3 length: 14 residues. The V end was cut by 0 bases, the J end by 9 bases, with 12 bases between. CDR1 and CDR2 (germline): LNHNV, YYDKDF (reference sequence). CDR3 nucleotides: TGTGCCACCAGCAGAGATCTGGCCAGGGGCACCATATATTTT. It encodes CATSRDLARGTIYF.

This clone appeared once. The rearrangement uses TRBV4-3 and TRBJ2-7; D is unresolved. CDR1 is LGHNA and CDR2 is YSLEER in the germline V gene. Trimming pared 0 bases from V and 3 bases from J, leaving 15 bases between. The CDR3 consists of 16 residues. CDR3 region: CASSQDEGVHFYEQYF. Written as DNA, the CDR3 is TGCGCCAGCAGCCAAGATGAAGGTGTCCATTTCTACGAGCAGTACTTC.

This chain joins TRBV19 and TRBJ2-7; no reliable D call. CDR1 is LNHDA, CDR2 SQIVND, per germline (reference sequence). CDR3 length equals 15 residues. Trimming left V 5 bases short and J 6 bases short, with 20 bases between. As DNA, the CDR3 is TGTGCCAGTAGTGACCCCGGGCCGTCCCCCTTCGAGCAGTACTTC. Translation gives CASSDPGPSPFEQYF.

The J gene is TRBJ2-2, the V gene TRBV3-1 (or the pseudogene TRBV3-2); the D is unclear. The CDR3 is 14 amino acids. V lost 1 base, J lost 2 bases, and 5 bases lay in between. Germline CDR1 is LGHDT and CDR2 is YNNKEL (reference sequence). The chain's CDR3 is CASSQGGNTGELFF. The CDR3 DNA reads TGTGCCAGCAGCCAAGGAGGAAACACCGGGGAGCTGTTTTTT.

The sample holds one count of this clone. This chain connects TRBV2 to TRBJ2-3, with TRBD2 matching over 10 bases. The CDR3 spans 15 residues. The V and J ends lost 6 bases and 4 bases, in that order; junction bases with no gene match: 7. Germline CDR1 and CDR2: SNHLY and FYNNEI. The CDR3 region has the DNA TGTGCCAGCAGCCCCAGCGGGGGGGGAGCAGATACGCAGTATTTT. As protein: CASSPSGGGADTQYF.

The chain links TRBV5-1 to TRBJ2-2; D may correspond to TRBD1 or TRBD2 (5 bases each). The CDR3 has 20 amino acids. Germline assignment: CDR1 SGHRS and CDR2 YFSETQ. Trimming took 4 bases from V and 2 from J, leaving 27 bases between them. The CDR3 reads CASSIGPVGTSWGNTGELFF. The CDR3 DNA is TGCGCCAGCAGCATTGGACCGGTGGGGACCTCTTGGGGAAACACCGGGGAGCTGTTTTTT.

The J gene is TRBJ2-7, the V gene TRBV6-5, with D possibly being TRBD2 (5 bases). V shed 3 bases and J shed 2 bases, with 11 bases lying between them. Germline CDR1 reads MNHEY; CDR2 reads SVGAGI. The CDR3 covers 14 residues. The CDR3 sequence is CASSYPGSAYEQYF. For the CDR3, the DNA is TGTGCCAGCAGTTATCCGGGATCCGCCTACGAGCAGTACTTC.

This chain links TRBV19 with TRBJ1-1; TRBD1 matches 10 bases. Germline loops: CDR1 LNHDA, CDR2 SQIVND (reference sequence). V trimming: 4 bases; J trimming: 1 base; junction bases outside the gene matches: 6. This CDR3 is built from 16 residues. CDR3 in DNA: TGTGCCAGTAGTACCCGACAGGGGGCCTCGAACACTGAAGCTTTCTTT. This codes for CASSTRQGASNTEAFF.

V usage is TRBV4-2 and J usage is TRBJ1-4; 8 bases align to TRBD1. Germline CDR1 and CDR2: LGHNA and YNFKEQ. J gave up 7 bases and V 2 bases, and 9 bases lay outside the gene matches. The CDR3 contains 16 residues. CDR3 coding DNA: TGTGCCAGCAGCCAACCAACAGGGGGGAGAGGTGAAAAACTGTTTTTT. Its protein is CASSQPTGGRGEKLFF.

The rearrangement uses TRBV7-3 and TRBJ1-2; D is ambiguous. Germline loops: CDR1 SGHTA, CDR2 FQGTGA. CDR3 size: 15 residues. Between the trimmed V and J ends, which lost 5 bases and 2 bases, there was a span of 15 bases. The CDR3 sequence is CASSPSGQSNYGYTF. CDR3 nucleotides: TGTGCCAGCAGCCCATCCGGTCAATCAAACTATGGCTACACCTTC.

The V and J genes are TRBV10-3 and TRBJ1-2, with D tentatively TRBD1 (5 bases). The germline V and J ends were trimmed by 0 bases and 3 bases, with 8 bases remaining between them. The CDR3 contains 14 residues. Per germline, CDR1 ENHRY and CDR2 SYGVKD. This chain's CDR3 is CAISESTRDYGYTF. The CDR3 region has the DNA TGTGCCATCAGTGAGTCGACCAGGGACTATGGCTACACCTTC.

This chain joins TRBV4-1 and TRBJ1-2, with TRBD1 as a possible D gene (5 bases). The CDR3 consists of 16 residues. The germline V and J ends were trimmed by 0 bases and 4 bases, with 15 bases remaining between them. Germline assignment: CDR1 MGHRA and CDR2 YSYEKL. The CDR3 coding sequence is TGCGCCAGCAGCCAAGATTTGGGACCGCGAGCCTATGGCTACACCTTC. Translation: CASSQDLGPRAYGYTF.